The 27 T cell receptor beta chains below come from one sample, sequenced in a study of blood T cell repertoires in COVID-19. Using immunoSEQ multiplex PCR, the repertoire was profiled, and TCRdb retains in-frame clones only, with some absent. This table holds about 130,000 clones, around 76% found once. Material for sequencing was peripheral blood. These receptors were taken from a human donor in a cohort sampled during active COVID-19.

In its sample, this clone ranks as medium-sized. The sample carries other DNA sequences with the same CDR3. The chain combines TRBV27 with TRBJ1-4; no definite D call. The germline CDR1 and CDR2 sequences are MNHEY and SMNVEV (reference sequence). The CDR3 is made up of 14 amino acids. Trimming took 8 bases from V and 0 from J, leaving 10 bases between them. CDR3 in amino acids: CASGDRATNEKLFF. The CDR3, as DNA: TGTGCCAGCGGAGACCGGGCAACTAATGAAAAACTGTTTTTT.

This sequence joins TRBV28 and TRBJ2-2; 7 bases line up with TRBD1. V lost 6 bases to trimming and J lost 3 bases; unmatched junction nucleotides: 10. The CDR3 is made up of 16 amino acids. The germline CDR1 and CDR2 sequences are MDHEN and SYDVKM. The CDR3 DNA sequence: TGTGCCAGCAGCCGTGGTAAAACAGGGGACACCGGGGAGCTGTTTTTT. Amino acid sequence: CASSRGKTGDTGELFF.

The chain employs TRBV5-1 and TRBJ2-6, with D possibly TRBD1 on 5 matching bases. CDR1 is SGHRS and CDR2 is YFSETQ in the germline V gene. Deletions cut 4 bases from V and 0 bases from J, with 14 bases between. The CDR3 spans 17 residues. This CDR3 reads CASSRPGSSSGANVLTF. In nucleotides, the CDR3 is TGCGCCAGCAGCCGCCCAGGGTCTAGCTCTGGGGCCAACGTCCTGACTTTC.

The chain uses TRBV5-6 and TRBJ1-1; possible D gene TRBD1, 6 bases. V was shortened by 4 bases and J by 0 bases, with 13 bases between the two germline ends. The V gene's germline CDR1 is SGHDT and CDR2 YYEEEE. The CDR3 sequence is 15 residues long. The CDR3 region has the DNA TGTGCCAGCAGCGGGAAGGACAGCCTGAACACTGAAGCTTTCTTT. Residues: CASSGKDSLNTEAFF.

The V and J genes are TRBV12-3 or TRBV12-4 and TRBJ2-3; tentatively, D is TRBD1 (6 bases). V lost 1 base, J lost 8 bases, and 10 bases lay in between. There are 13 residues in the CDR3. The CDR3 DNA reads as TGTGCCAGCAGTTTAGGGGGGCTGGGTACGCAGTATTTT. It codes for CASSLGGLGTQYF.

This clone was picked up many times. The V gene is TRBV2, the J gene TRBJ1-5, with D perhaps matching TRBD1 (6 bases). V was cut by 4 bases and J by 0 bases, with 7 bases left in between. Germline loops: CDR1 SNHLY, CDR2 FYNNEI. There are 14 residues in the CDR3. The CDR3 region is CASSGQVSNQPQHF. DNA for the CDR3: TGTGCCAGCAGTGGACAGGTTAGCAATCAGCCCCAGCATTTT.

The chain is built from TRBV10-1 and TRBJ2-1; TRBD1 might be the D (6 bases). This CDR3 region has 13 residues. V lost 6 bases and J 5 bases, leaving 11 bases between the germline ends. Germline-derived CDR1 and CDR2 are WNHNN and SYGVQD (reference sequence). CDR3 sequence reads: CASRNTGNNEQFF. CDR3 coding DNA: TGCGCCAGCAGAAACACAGGGAACAATGAGCAGTTCTTC.

The chain is built from TRBV5-4 and TRBJ2-7; TRBD1 aligns across 7 bases. This CDR3 has 14 amino acids. The junction had 2 bases not matched to a gene; V was cut back by 1 base and J by 1 base. Germline CDR1 is SGHNT and CDR2 is YYREEE (reference sequence). The CDR3 is CASSLQGESYEQYF. The CDR3 nucleotides read TGTGCCAGCAGCTTGCAGGGGGAGTCCTACGAGCAGTACTTC. Based on the CDR3 plus reference TRBV5-4 and TRBJ2-7, the full variable domain is ETGVTQSPTHLIKTRGQQVTLRCSSQSGHNTVSWYQQALGQGPQFIFQYYREEENGRGNFPPRFSGLQFPNYSSELNVNALELDDSALYLCASSLQGESYEQYFGPGTRLTVT.

This clone was seen more than once but under ten times. The V and J genes are TRBV5-1 and TRBJ1-1, with a tentative D call TRBD1 (6 bases). The germline CDR1 and CDR2 sequences are SGHRS and YFSETQ. V lost 2 bases and J lost 4, with 12 bases in between. The length of the CDR3 is 14 residues. The CDR3 coding sequence is TGCGCCAGCAGCTTTTCCCAGGGGTTCACTGAAGCTTTCTTT. Protein: CASSFSQGFTEAFF.

The chain combines TRBV5-1 with TRBJ1-5, with TRBD1 identical over 7 bases. CDR3 size: 14 residues. With 4 bases clipped from V and 5 bases from J, the junction kept 6 bases outside the gene matches. Germline CDR1 and CDR2: SGHRS and YFSETQ. The DNA of the CDR3 is TGCGCCAGCAGCCGGGACAGCTTAGATCAGCCCCAGCATTTT. This gives the protein CASSRDSLDQPQHF.

This clone is judged medium-sized. The chain recombines TRBV9 with TRBJ1-2; TRBD1 aligns across 11 bases. The CDR3 covers 18 residues. In germline, CDR1 is SGDLS, CDR2 YYNGEE. The ends lost 3 bases at V and 7 bases at J; junction bases unmatched: 17. CDR3 bases: TGTGCCAGCAGCGCCGGGGGCCGGACAGGGGGCGATACAGCTGGCTACACCTTC. Translated, it gives CASSAGGRTGGDTAGYTF.

The V gene is TRBV28, the J gene TRBJ2-7, with D perhaps TRBD2 (6 bases). The V and J ends lost 2 bases and 4 bases respectively, with 15 bases between them. This CDR3 is built from 15 residues. In germline, CDR1 is MDHEN, CDR2 SYDVKM. CDR3 nucleotides: TGTGCCAGCAGTTTAACCCCGGGGGAACGATACGAGCAGTACTTC. This gives the protein CASSLTPGERYEQYF.

This chain uses TRBV19 with TRBJ2-7, with D maybe TRBD1 (5 bases). This CDR3 has 15 residues. V lost 3 bases, J lost 3 bases, and 15 bases lay in between. Germline loops: CDR1 LNHDA, CDR2 SQIVND (reference sequence). The CDR3 bases are TGTGCCAGTAGTATGGAACAGGCCGAGAGCTACGAGCAGTACTTC. This sequence encodes CASSMEQAESYEQYF.

J is TRBJ1-3 and V is TRBV9; 7 nucleotides match TRBD1. This CDR3 has 13 residues. The trim removed 5 bases at V and 4 bases at J, leaving 3 bases unmatched. Germline CDR1 is SGDLS and CDR2 is YYNGEE. CDR3 residues: CASSRDSGNTIYF. Written as DNA, the CDR3 is TGTGCCAGCAGTAGGGACAGCGGAAACACCATATATTTT.

The V call is TRBV7-8, the J call TRBJ2-3, with 11 bases identical to TRBD1. Germline V gene data show CDR1 as SGHVS and CDR2 as FQNEAQ. V lost 5 bases and J lost 6; bases outside the gene matches: 10. This CDR3 region has 16 residues. The CDR3 DNA reads TGTGCCAGCAGCCCCTGGACAGGGGGCCCTGGTGATACGCAGTATTTT. It translates to CASSPWTGGPGDTQYF.

The gene calls are TRBV12-3 or TRBV12-4 and TRBJ1-1; D may be TRBD1 (5 bases). V was pared by 5 bases and J by 5 bases, with 12 bases between. The CDR3 spans 13 residues. The CDR3 here is CASSLQVYTEAFF. The CDR3 nucleotides read TGTGCCAGCAGTCTACAGGTATATACTGAAGCTTTCTTT.

The V gene is TRBV3-1 (or the pseudogene TRBV3-2), the J gene TRBJ1-1; 7 bases agree with TRBD1. Germline V gene lookup returns CDR1 LGHDT and CDR2 YNNKEL (reference sequence). CDR3 length equals 15 residues. Trimming removed 4 bases from V and 4 bases from J; junction bases left unmatched: 9. The CDR3 bases are TGTGCCAGCAGCCCCGGACAGGTGATCGTCACTGAAGCTTTCTTT. It yields the protein CASSPGQVIVTEAFF.

This CDR3 reads CASSLDPGTGAFEAFF. The CDR3 DNA follows: TGCGCCAGCAGCTTGGATCCCGGGACAGGAGCGTTTGAAGCTTTCTTT. The chain employs TRBV5-1 and TRBJ1-1; 8 bases align to TRBD1. The CDR3 runs 16 residues. From germline, CDR1 is SGHRS and CDR2 YFSETQ. The J segment lost 7 bases and the V segment lost 0 bases, leaving 11 bases of the junction unmatched.

V gene TRBV7-9 combines with J gene TRBJ2-7; 11 nucleotides agree with TRBD2. The J segment lost 1 base and the V segment lost 5 bases, leaving 4 bases of the junction unmatched. Per germline, CDR1 SEHNR and CDR2 FQNEAQ (reference sequence). There are 15 residues in the CDR3. CDR3 coding DNA: TGTGCCAGCAGCACAACTAGCGGGGGTTCCTACGAGCAGTACTTC. This codes for CASSTTSGGSYEQYF.

This clone was observed once. V is TRBV14 and J is TRBJ1-2; 11 nucleotides line up with TRBD1. Trimming removed 4 bases from V and 7 bases from J; junction bases left unmatched: 8. CDR3 length: 15 amino acids. The germline V gene encodes CDR1 SGHDN and CDR2 FVKESK. CDR3 loop: CASSPRTGGIGGYTF. CDR3 DNA sequence: TGTGCCAGCAGCCCTCGGACAGGGGGCATTGGTGGCTACACCTTC.

This chain joins TRBV24-1 and TRBJ2-6; D unclear. V was shortened by 4 bases and J by 1 base, with 7 bases between the two germline ends. Germline CDR1 and CDR2: KGHDR and SFDVKD. The CDR3 totals 15 residues. CDR3 loop: CATSDDTSGANVLTF. The CDR3 DNA follows: TGTGCCACCAGTGACGACACTTCTGGGGCCAACGTCCTGACTTTC.

The chain combines TRBV27 with TRBJ2-3; 14 nucleotides agree with TRBD2. This CDR3 spans 16 amino acids. The ends lost 3 bases at V and 6 bases at J; junction bases unmatched: 5. Looked up from germline, CDR1 is MNHEY and CDR2 is SMNVEV (reference sequence). In DNA, the CDR3 is TGTGCCAGCAGTTTTCGCGGGACTAGCGGGGGCGATACGCAGTATTTT. Amino acid sequence: CASSFRGTSGGDTQYF.

The chain is built from TRBV6-4 and TRBJ2-3, with D possibly TRBD2 on 7 matching bases. The germline V and J ends were trimmed by 2 bases and 2 bases, with 14 bases remaining between them. This CDR3 is 16 amino acids long. The V gene's germline CDR1 is MRHNA and CDR2 SNTAGT. CDR3 DNA sequence: TGTGCCAGCAGTGACCCAGGGGACTACACCACAGATACGCAGTATTTT. Encoded protein: CASSDPGDYTTDTQYF.

This chain links TRBV14 with TRBJ1-2; 7 bases fit TRBD1. CDR1 SGHDN and CDR2 FVKESK come from the germline V gene. CDR3 size: 14 residues. The J segment lost 4 bases and the V segment lost 5 bases, leaving 7 bases of the junction unmatched. Written as DNA, the CDR3 is TGTGCCAGCAGCTCGTACAGGGGCCTCTATGGCTACACCTTC. Translated, it gives CASSSYRGLYGYTF.

J is TRBJ2-3 and V is TRBV4-1; 7 nucleotides align to TRBD2. The germline V gene has CDR1 MGHRA and CDR2 YSYEKL. This CDR3 comprises 15 residues. V was pared by 4 bases and J by 3 bases, with 7 bases of the junction left unmatched. This CDR3 reads CASSLIPGGTDTQYF. In DNA form, the CDR3 reads TGCGCCAGCAGCCTCATACCGGGGGGTACAGATACGCAGTATTTT.

The V and J genes are TRBV6-2 or TRBV6-3 and TRBJ2-1; 10 bases are shared with TRBD2. Germline CDR1 and CDR2: MNHEY and SVGEGT. The CDR3 is 14 amino acids. The V and J ends lost 6 bases and 8 bases, in that order; junction bases with no gene match: 7. This chain's CDR3 is CASSPVAGGHEQFF. CDR3 in DNA: TGTGCCAGCAGCCCCGTAGCGGGGGGACATGAGCAGTTCTTC.

There are a few counts of this clone. The chain joins TRBV9 to TRBJ2-2; a possible D gene is TRBD1 (6 bases). Trimming took 4 bases from V and 14 from J, leaving 15 bases between them. The germline V gene encodes CDR1 SGDLS and CDR2 YYNGEE. The CDR3 extends over 12 amino acids. The CDR3 spells CASSLPLGTLFF. In nucleotides, the CDR3 is TGTGCCAGCAGCCTCCCTTTGGGGACACTGTTTTTT.